A selection of T cell receptor beta chains follows, all from one sample in a study of OX40 agonist ivuxolimab in advanced cancers. Method: immunoSEQ multiplex PCR; TCRdb's copy keeps in-frame clones and lacks some. The table lists 70,000 or so clones, more than 80% of them singletons. The sample in question was CD4+ or CD8+ T cells sorted from blood, obtained in a trial of the OX40 agonist ivuxolimab. Receptors originate from an adult with an advanced solid tumor such as melanoma, head and neck, liver or kidney cancer. CDR3s include the opening cysteine and the closing phenylalanine or tryptophan. The D gene is left open where the match is weak. The size of a clone is reported for some rows only, either as once, few or many, or as a class for expanded clones.

j_gene: TRBJ2-7
abundance: -
d_gene: -
v_gene: TRBV19
CDR3aa: CASRGTFTRGEQYF
CDR3nt: TGTGCCAGTAGAGGGACTTTTACTCGGGGCGAGCAGTACTTC

j_gene: TRBJ2-7
abundance: -
d_gene: -
v_gene: TRBV7-2
CDR3aa: CASSLDWSSSEQYF
CDR3nt: TGTGCCAGCAGCCTCGACTGGTCCTCAAGCGAGCAGTACTTC

j_gene: TRBJ2-3
abundance: -
d_gene: -
v_gene: TRBV28
CDR3aa: CASNDRGDTQYF
CDR3nt: TGTGCCAGCAACGACCGGGGAGATACGCAGTATTTT

j_gene: TRBJ1-5
abundance: -
d_gene: -
v_gene: TRBV30
CDR3aa: CAWSSPGIYYQPQHF
CDR3nt: TGTGCCTGGAGTTCCCCGGGGATTTATTATCAGCCCCAGCATTTT

j_gene: TRBJ2-7
abundance: -
d_gene: TRBD1
v_gene: TRBV6-6
CDR3aa: CASSPRQGAYEQYF
CDR3nt: TGTGCCAGCAGCCCTAGACAGGGGGCGTACGAGCAGTACTTC

j_gene: TRBJ2-7
abundance: -
d_gene: -
v_gene: TRBV10-3
CDR3aa: CAIKLGSGSYEQYF
CDR3nt: TGTGCCATCAAACTAGGTAGCGGCTCCTACGAGCAGTACTTC

j_gene: TRBJ2-1
abundance: -
d_gene: TRBD2
v_gene: TRBV11-1
CDR3aa: CASRLAPILSEQFF
CDR3nt: TGTGCCAGCAGACTAGCGCCTATATTGAGTGAGCAGTTCTTC

j_gene: TRBJ2-3
abundance: -
d_gene: -
v_gene: TRBV10-3
CDR3aa: CAISQGGDTDTQYF
CDR3nt: TGTGCCATCTCACAGGGAGGGGACACAGATACGCAGTATTTT

j_gene: TRBJ2-7
abundance: -
d_gene: -
v_gene: TRBV11-2
CDR3aa: CASSLLGETYEQYF
CDR3nt: TGTGCCAGCAGCTTACTCGGGGAGACCTACGAGCAGTACTTC

j_gene: TRBJ2-1
abundance: -
d_gene: TRBD2
v_gene: TRBV19
CDR3aa: CASSIELAGYNEQFF
CDR3nt: TGTGCCAGTAGTATCGAACTAGCGGGCTACAATGAGCAGTTCTTC

j_gene: TRBJ2-5
abundance: -
d_gene: -
v_gene: TRBV28
CDR3aa: CASSLSSPMKETQYF
CDR3nt: TGTGCCAGCAGTTTGAGCAGCCCCATGAAAGAGACCCAGTACTTC

j_gene: TRBJ2-1
abundance: -
d_gene: -
v_gene: TRBV15
CDR3aa: CATSRDLGNYNEQFF
CDR3nt: TGTGCCACCAGCAGAGATCTCGGGAACTACAATGAGCAGTTCTTC

j_gene: TRBJ1-1
abundance: -
d_gene: -
v_gene: TRBV19
CDR3aa: CASSTRQDMNTEAFF
CDR3nt: TGTGCCAGTAGTACTCGACAGGATATGAACACTGAAGCTTTCTTT

j_gene: TRBJ2-7
abundance: -
d_gene: TRBD1
v_gene: TRBV6-5
CDR3aa: CASSYLQGDYEQYF
CDR3nt: TGTGCCAGCAGTTACTTACAGGGGGACTACGAGCAGTACTTC

j_gene: TRBJ2-2
abundance: -
d_gene: -
v_gene: TRBV5-1
CDR3aa: CASSPLTGNTGELFF
CDR3nt: TGCGCCAGCAGCCCTTTGACAGGGAACACCGGGGAGCTGTTTTTT

j_gene: TRBJ2-5
abundance: -
d_gene: TRBD2
v_gene: TRBV7-2
CDR3aa: CASSPPRLAGAETQYF
CDR3nt: TGTGCCAGCAGTCCACCCCGACTAGCGGGAGCAGAGACCCAGTACTTC

j_gene: TRBJ2-2
abundance: -
d_gene: -
v_gene: TRBV7-2
CDR3aa: CASSLTGAAGELFF
CDR3nt: TGTGCCAGCAGCTTGACCGGGGCCGCCGGGGAGCTGTTTTTT

j_gene: TRBJ1-1
abundance: -
d_gene: -
v_gene: TRBV30
CDR3aa: CAWSQDRNTEAFF
CDR3nt: TGTGCCTGGAGTCAAGACAGGAACACTGAAGCTTTCTTT

j_gene: TRBJ1-2
abundance: -
d_gene: -
v_gene: TRBV28
CDR3aa: CASSTGPAIQRHYGYTF
CDR3nt: TGTGCCAGCAGCACCGGACCCGCCATTCAGCGCCACTATGGCTACACCTTC

j_gene: TRBJ2-1
abundance: -
d_gene: -
v_gene: TRBV15
CDR3aa: CATSREGGMLDEQFF
CDR3nt: TGTGCCACCAGCAGAGAGGGCGGGATGTTAGATGAGCAGTTCTTC

j_gene: TRBJ2-1
abundance: once
d_gene: TRBD2
v_gene: TRBV5-8
CDR3aa: CASLARTSGYNEQFF
CDR3nt: TGTGCCAGCCTTGCTCGGACTAGCGGTTACAATGAGCAGTTCTTC

j_gene: TRBJ2-2
abundance: -
d_gene: -
v_gene: TRBV7-9
CDR3aa: CASSSDLDPNTGELFF
CDR3nt: TGTGCCAGCAGCTCCGATTTGGACCCGAACACCGGGGAGCTGTTTTTT

j_gene: TRBJ2-7
abundance: -
d_gene: -
v_gene: TRBV28
CDR3aa: CASSLTRDEQYF
CDR3nt: TGTGCCAGCAGTTTAACCAGGGACGAGCAGTACTTC

j_gene: TRBJ2-7
abundance: -
d_gene: TRBD1
v_gene: TRBV9
CDR3aa: CASSLGTGQQYF
CDR3nt: TGTGCCAGCAGCCTAGGGACAGGGCAGCAGTACTTC

j_gene: TRBJ2-2
abundance: -
d_gene: -
v_gene: TRBV29-1
CDR3aa: CSVEDWRSGELFF
CDR3nt: TGCAGCGTTGAAGATTGGCGGTCCGGGGAGCTGTTTTTT

j_gene: TRBJ2-3
abundance: -
d_gene: TRBD1
v_gene: TRBV7-9
CDR3aa: CASSIRDRVDTQYF
CDR3nt: TGTGCCAGCAGCATCCGGGACAGGGTTGATACGCAGTATTTT